The 8 T cell receptor beta chains reported below all come from one sample, sequenced in a study of CD8+ T cells in alopecia areata (dated by TCRdb to 2017 to 2018). The time point label corresponds to: baseline before oral tofacitinib. The library relied on the immunoSEQ multiplex PCR assay. For TCR sequencing, RNA was extracted from every sample and reverse transcribed into cDNA to serve as template. TCRdb took this table from immuneACCESS and kept in-frame rearrangements with V and J called. Such tables lack part of the clones; where checked against another copy, unresolved V genes explain under half of the gap, and the rest is unexplained. This sample comprises over 100,000 clones, roughly 50% of them detected only once. Around 19% of the sample is in the top ten clones. Here the sequenced sample was CD8+ T cells sorted from blood, taken at week 0. The receptors were gathered from a human donor with alopecia areata.

V is TRBV5-1 and J is TRBJ2-5; D might be TRBD2 (5 bases). Germline CDR1 SGHRS, CDR2 YFSETQ. The length of the CDR3 is 13 residues. Trimming pared 1 base from V and 7 bases from J, leaving 11 bases between. The CDR3 nucleotides read TGCGCCAGCAGCTTGCCCAATGGAGGGACCCAGTACTTC. Protein sequence: CASSLPNGGTQYF.

The CDR3 loop is CASSSLDYGYTF. CDR3 coding DNA: TGTGCCAGCAGCTCATTGGACTATGGCTACACCTTC. The V gene is TRBV2, the J gene TRBJ1-2; D call uncertain. V was clipped by 6 bases and J by 3 bases, with 8 bases between them. The CDR3 totals 12 residues. Germline CDR1 is SNHLY and CDR2 is FYNNEI.

The J gene is TRBJ1-2, the V gene TRBV29-1; D is possibly TRBD1 (6 bases). The CDR3 sequence is 13 residues long. V was shortened by 0 bases and J by 7 bases, with 12 bases between the two germline ends. Germline CDR1 reads SQVTM; CDR2 reads ANQGSEA. The CDR3 region has the DNA TGCAGCGTTGAAGATCTCACAGGGTCTGGCTACACCTTC. This translates into CSVEDLTGSGYTF.

The V and J genes are TRBV6-5 and TRBJ2-5, with 7 bases that match TRBD2. The CDR3 consists of 15 residues. The germline CDR1 and CDR2 sequences are MNHEY and SVGAGI. The J segment lost 5 bases and the V segment lost 10 bases, leaving 16 bases of the junction unmatched. CDR3 sequence (DNA): TGTGCCACCACCCTCGGGGTGGGGGGGACGGAGACCCAGTACTTC. This sequence encodes CATTLGVGGTETQYF.

This clone was detected only a few times. This CDR3 reads CSVEDLTGQETQYF. CDR3 bases: TGCAGCGTTGAAGACCTGACAGGTCAAGAGACCCAGTACTTC. The rearrangement joins TRBV29-1 to TRBJ2-5; D perhaps matches TRBD1 (6 bases). CDR3 size: 14 residues. V was trimmed by 0 bases and J by 2 bases, leaving 10 bases between them. The germline V gene encodes CDR1 SQVTM and CDR2 ANQGSEA.

The chain recombines TRBV20-1 with TRBJ2-7; D is unclear. Germline values: CDR1 DFQATT, CDR2 SNEGSKA (reference sequence). The CDR3 contains 11 residues. The V end lost 5 bases, the J end lost 3 bases, and 8 bases lay between the germline ends. The CDR3 loop is CSAEDGYEQYF. Here the CDR3 DNA reads TGCAGTGCTGAGGACGGCTACGAGCAGTACTTC.

This chain uses TRBV5-6 with TRBJ1-5; 9 bases match TRBD1. This CDR3 is built from 17 residues. Germline V gene sequence: CDR1 SGHDT, CDR2 YYEEEE. Trimming cost V 2 bases and J 4 bases; bases outside gene matches: 10. For the CDR3, the DNA is TGTGCCAGCAGCTTTTGGCGCGCCGGGACAGGGAATCAGCCCCAGCATTTT. This encodes CASSFWRAGTGNQPQHF.

The gene calls are TRBV2 and TRBJ1-1, with 7 bases matching TRBD1. The length of the CDR3 is 14 residues. Trimming cost V 10 bases and J 0 bases; bases outside gene matches: 8. Germline CDR1 reads SNHLY; CDR2 reads FYNNEI. The CDR3 protein is CATLEGALNTEAFF. DNA for the CDR3: TGTGCCACTTTAGAGGGGGCCTTGAACACTGAAGCTTTCTTT.